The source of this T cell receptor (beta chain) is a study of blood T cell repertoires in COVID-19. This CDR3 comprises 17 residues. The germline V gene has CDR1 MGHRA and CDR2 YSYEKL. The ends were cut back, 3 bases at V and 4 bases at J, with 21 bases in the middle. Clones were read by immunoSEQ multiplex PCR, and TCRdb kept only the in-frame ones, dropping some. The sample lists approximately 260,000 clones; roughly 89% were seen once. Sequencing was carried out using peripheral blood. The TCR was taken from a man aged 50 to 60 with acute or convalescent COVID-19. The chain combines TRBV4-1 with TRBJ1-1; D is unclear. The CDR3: CASSQASQRSASTEAFF. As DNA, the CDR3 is TGCGCCAGCAGCCAGGCCTCCCAAAGGAGTGCGAGCACTGAAGCTTTCTTT.